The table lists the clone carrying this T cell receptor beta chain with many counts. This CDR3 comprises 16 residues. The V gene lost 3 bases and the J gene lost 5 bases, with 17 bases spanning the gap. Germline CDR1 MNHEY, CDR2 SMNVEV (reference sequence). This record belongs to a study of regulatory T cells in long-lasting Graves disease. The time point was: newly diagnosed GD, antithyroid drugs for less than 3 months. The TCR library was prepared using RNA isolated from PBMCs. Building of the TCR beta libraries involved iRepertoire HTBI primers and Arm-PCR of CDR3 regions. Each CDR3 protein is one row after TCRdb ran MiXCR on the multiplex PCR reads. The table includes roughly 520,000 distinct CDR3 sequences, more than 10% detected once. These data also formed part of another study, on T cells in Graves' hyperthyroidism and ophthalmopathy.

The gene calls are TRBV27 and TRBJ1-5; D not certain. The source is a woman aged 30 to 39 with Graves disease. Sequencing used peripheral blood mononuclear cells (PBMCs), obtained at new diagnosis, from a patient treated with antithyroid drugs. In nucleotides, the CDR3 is TGTGCCAGCAGTTTGGGTGCGGGTTTCGAGGATCAGCCCCAGCATTTT. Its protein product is CASSLGAGFEDQPQHF.